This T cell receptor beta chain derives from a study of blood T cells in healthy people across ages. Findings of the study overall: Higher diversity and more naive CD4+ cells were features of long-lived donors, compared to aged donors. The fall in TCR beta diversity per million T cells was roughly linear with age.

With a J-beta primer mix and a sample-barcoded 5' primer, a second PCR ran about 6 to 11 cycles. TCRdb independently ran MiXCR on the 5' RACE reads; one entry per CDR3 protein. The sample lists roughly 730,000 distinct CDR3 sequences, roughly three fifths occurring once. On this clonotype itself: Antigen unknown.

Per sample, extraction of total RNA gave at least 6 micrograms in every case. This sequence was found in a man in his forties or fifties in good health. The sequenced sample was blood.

DNA for the CDR3: TGTGCCAGCAGTTTGACAGGGTCCAGAGAGACCCAGTACTTC. Protein sequence: CASSLTGSRETQYF. The chain couples TRBV12-3 or TRBV12-4 to TRBJ2-5; 7 bases map to TRBD1. V shed 3 bases and J 4 bases; nucleotides not matched to a gene: 5. The CDR3 runs 14 residues.